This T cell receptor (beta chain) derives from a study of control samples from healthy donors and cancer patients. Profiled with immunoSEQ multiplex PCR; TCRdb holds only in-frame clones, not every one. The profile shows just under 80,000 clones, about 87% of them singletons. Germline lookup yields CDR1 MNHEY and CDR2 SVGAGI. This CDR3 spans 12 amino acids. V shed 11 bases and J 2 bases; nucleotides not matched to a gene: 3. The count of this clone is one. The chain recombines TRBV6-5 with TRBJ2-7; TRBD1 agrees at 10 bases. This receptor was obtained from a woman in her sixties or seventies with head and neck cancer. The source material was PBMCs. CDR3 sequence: CACGQGAYEQYF. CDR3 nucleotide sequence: TGTGCCTGCGGACAGGGGGCCTACGAGCAGTACTTC.